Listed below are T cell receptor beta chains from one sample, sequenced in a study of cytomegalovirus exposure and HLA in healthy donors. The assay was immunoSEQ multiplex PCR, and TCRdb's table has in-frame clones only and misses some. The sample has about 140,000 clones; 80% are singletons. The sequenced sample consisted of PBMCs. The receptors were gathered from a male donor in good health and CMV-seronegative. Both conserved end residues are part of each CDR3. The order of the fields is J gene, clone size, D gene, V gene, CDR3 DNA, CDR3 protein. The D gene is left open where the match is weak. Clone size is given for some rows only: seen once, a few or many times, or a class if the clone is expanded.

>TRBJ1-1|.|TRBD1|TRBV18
TGTGCCAGCTCACCACCGAGGGGGCGGGTGAACACTGAAGCTTTCTTT
CASSPPRGRVNTEAFF
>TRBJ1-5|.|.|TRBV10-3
TGTGCCATCAGTGAGTCAGGGAGGGGAGATCAGCCCCAGCATTTT
CAISESGRGDQPQHF
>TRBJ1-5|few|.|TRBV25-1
TGTGCCAGCAGTGATTCGACAGAAAAACAGCCCCAGCATTTT
CASSDSTEKQPQHF
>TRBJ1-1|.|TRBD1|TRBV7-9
TGTGCCAGCAGCCCAGGGGGGTACACTGAAGCTTTCTTT
CASSPGGYTEAFF
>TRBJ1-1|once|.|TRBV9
TGTGCCTGGGTCACAGGGAAGGATTTAAACACTGAAGCTTTCTTT
CAWVTGKDLNTEAFF
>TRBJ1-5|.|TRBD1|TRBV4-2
TGTGCCAGCAGCCAGGCCTTTACAGGGGGAAATCAGCCCCAGCATTTT
CASSQAFTGGNQPQHF
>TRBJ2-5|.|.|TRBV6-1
TGTGCCAGCACCGGGGGACAGATCCAAGAGACCCAGTACTTC
CASTGGQIQETQYF
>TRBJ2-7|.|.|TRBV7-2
TGTGCCAGCAGCTTAGACCGGGGGTACGAGCAGTACTTC
CASSLDRGYEQYF
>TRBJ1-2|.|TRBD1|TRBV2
TGTGCCAGCGGAAGACAGGGGGCCTCCTATGGCTACACCTTC
CASGRQGASYGYTF
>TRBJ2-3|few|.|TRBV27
TGTGCCAGCAGTTTAGGTTGGGGACTTACGCAGTATTTT
CASSLGWGLTQYF
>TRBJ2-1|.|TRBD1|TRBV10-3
TGTGCCATCAGTGAGTCCCACCCGGGACAGGGAATTGATGAGCAGTTCTTC
CAISESHPGQGIDEQFF
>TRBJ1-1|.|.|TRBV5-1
TGCGCCAGCAGCTTGTACACAGGCCTTACCACTGAAGCTTTCTTT
CASSLYTGLTTEAFF
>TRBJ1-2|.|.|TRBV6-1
TGTGCCAGCAGAACTCCCTACTATGGCTACACCTTC
CASRTPYYGYTF
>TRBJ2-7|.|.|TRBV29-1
TGCAGCTCAAAGACGGGTGACGAGCAGTACTTC
CSSKTGDEQYF
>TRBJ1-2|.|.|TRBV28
TGTGCCAGCAGTCAAACAAAACAGGGTAACTATGGCTACACCTTC
CASSQTKQGNYGYTF
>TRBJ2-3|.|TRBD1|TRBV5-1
TGCGCCAGCAGCATGACAGGGATCGGAGATACGCAGTATTTT
CASSMTGIGDTQYF
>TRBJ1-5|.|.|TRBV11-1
TGTGCCAGCCCACCTTCGCAGGGTAAGCAGCCCCAGCATTTT
CASPPSQGKQPQHF
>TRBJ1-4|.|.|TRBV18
TGTGCCTGGCTCAGCCGACAGTCCGTCCTTAATGAAAAACTGTTTTTT
CAWLSRQSVLNEKLFF
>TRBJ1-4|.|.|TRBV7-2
TGTGCCAGCAGCTCCCAGCACAGGGAAGGCGAAAAACTGTTTTTT
CASSSQHREGEKLFF
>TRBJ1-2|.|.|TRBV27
TGTGCCAGCAGTTCGGGTTCCACTAACTATGGCTACACCTTC
CASSSGSTNYGYTF
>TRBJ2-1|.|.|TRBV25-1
TGTGGCAGCAGTGAAGGTACGGAGAATGAGCAGTTCTTC
CGSSEGTENEQFF
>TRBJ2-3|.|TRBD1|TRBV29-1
TGCAGCGTTTCCAGGGGGTTCAGGCTAGATACGCAGTATTTT
CSVSRGFRLDTQYF
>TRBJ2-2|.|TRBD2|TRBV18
TGTGCCAGCTCACCACGTCGGGGGGCCGGGGAGCTGTTTTTT
CASSPRRGAGELFF
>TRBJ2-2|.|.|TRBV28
TGTGCCAGCAGTCTACAGGGAACCGGGGAGCTGTTTTTT
CASSLQGTGELFF
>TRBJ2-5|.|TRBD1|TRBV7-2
TGTGCCAGCAGCACCGGACCGACAGGGGAGACCCAGTACTTC
CASSTGPTGETQYF
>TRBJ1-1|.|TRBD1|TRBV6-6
TGTGCCAGCAGTTACTCAGGGACAGGGGCTGGTGAAGCTTTCTTT
CASSYSGTGAGEAFF
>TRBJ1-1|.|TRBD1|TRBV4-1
TGCGCCAGCAGCCTCGGGACAGGGGGCCGGATGAACACTGAAGCTTTCTTT
CASSLGTGGRMNTEAFF
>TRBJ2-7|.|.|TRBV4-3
TGCGCCAGCAGCCAAGTCTGGGGGGGCGAACGGCTCATCTACGAGCAGTACTTC
CASSQVWGGERLIYEQYF
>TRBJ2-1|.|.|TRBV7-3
TGTGCCAGCAGCTTTTTAGAGCAGTTCTTC
CASSFLEQFF
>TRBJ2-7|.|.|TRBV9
TGTGCCAGCAGCCCGGACTGGGCCTCCTACGAGCAGTACTTC
CASSPDWASYEQYF
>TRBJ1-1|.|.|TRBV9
TGTGCCAGCACACGACAGGTGGAATTAACGAACACTGAAGCTTTCTTT
CASTRQVELTNTEAFF
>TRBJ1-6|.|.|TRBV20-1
TGCAGTGCTGCTAGTAGAACCCTCCACTTT
CSAASRTLHF
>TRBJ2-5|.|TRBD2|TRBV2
TGTGCCAGCAGGGGAGGGTCCTCCAGGCCAGAGACCCAGTACTTC
CASRGGSSRPETQYF
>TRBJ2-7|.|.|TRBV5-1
TGCGCCAGCAGCTTGGGGCGGACTGGAACCTACGAGCAGTACTTC
CASSLGRTGTYEQYF
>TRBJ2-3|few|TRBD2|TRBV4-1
TGCGCCAGCAGCCAAGATCAGCGGGGGGGAGATACGCAGTATTTT
CASSQDQRGGDTQYF
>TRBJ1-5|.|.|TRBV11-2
TGTGCCAGCAGCTTAGGGGGGCCATATCAGCCCCAGCATTTT
CASSLGGPYQPQHF
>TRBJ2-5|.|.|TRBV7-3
TGTGCCAGCAGCTTCGGGTCGCAAGAGACCCAGTACTTC
CASSFGSQETQYF
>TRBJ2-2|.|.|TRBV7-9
TGTGCCAGCAGCCAACCCGGGACAAGAGCCGACACCGGGGAGCTGTTTTTT
CASSQPGTRADTGELFF
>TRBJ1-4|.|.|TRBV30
TGTGCCTGGAGTGTAGGGGGATATGGTGAAAAACTGTTTTTT
CAWSVGGYGEKLFF
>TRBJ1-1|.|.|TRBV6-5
TGTGCCAGCAGTTATGCAGAGAACACTGAAGCTTTCTTT
CASSYAENTEAFF
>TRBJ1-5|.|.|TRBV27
TGTGCCGCGGGGGCGGGTAGCAATCAGCCCCAGCATTTT
CAAGAGSNQPQHF
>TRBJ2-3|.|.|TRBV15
TGTGCCACCAGCAGAGATCGACTCCGCCTCGGCACAGATACGCAGTATTTT
CATSRDRLRLGTDTQYF
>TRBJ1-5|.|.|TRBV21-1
TGTGCCAGCAGCAACGGGGACGGACAGGTAAGTCAGCCCCAGCATTTT
CASSNGDGQVSQPQHF
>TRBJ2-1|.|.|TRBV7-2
TGTGCCAGCAGCTTAATATCAGATGAGCAGTTCTTC
CASSLISDEQFF
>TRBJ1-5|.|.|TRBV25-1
TGTGCCAGCAGTGAAACCCCCTCCGCGTATAATCAGCCCCAGCATTTT
CASSETPSAYNQPQHF
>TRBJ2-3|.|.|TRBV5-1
TGCGCCAGCAGCTTGGAGGGGGGGGGCACAGATACGCAGTATTTT
CASSLEGGGTDTQYF
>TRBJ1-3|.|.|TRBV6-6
TGTGCCAGCAGTTTATTTCAGGGATCTGGAAACACCATATATTTT
CASSLFQGSGNTIYF
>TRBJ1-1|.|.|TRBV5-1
TGCGCCAGCAGCCCCGAAGACATGAACACTGAAGCTTTCTTT
CASSPEDMNTEAFF
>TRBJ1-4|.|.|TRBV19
TGTGCCAGTAGTCCTAGGACAGTGGCTAATGAAAAACTGTTTTTT
CASSPRTVANEKLFF
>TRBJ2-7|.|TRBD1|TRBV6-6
TGTGCCAGCAGTTACTGGGGCGGGACAGGGGATAAGCAGTACTTC
CASSYWGGTGDKQYF
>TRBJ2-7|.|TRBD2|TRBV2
TGTGCCAGCAGTGAAAACCTGCGGGGGGGCTCCTACGAGCAGTACTTC
CASSENLRGGSYEQYF
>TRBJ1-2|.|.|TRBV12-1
TGTGCCAGCAGATATTGGCGGGGAAAGTGGTATGGCTACACCTTC
CASRYWRGKWYGYTF
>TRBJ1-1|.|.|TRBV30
TGTGCCTGGAGTCTCCTCGGTGGCACTGAAGCTTTCTTT
CAWSLLGGTEAFF